This T cell receptor (beta chain) was identified during a study of patients and donors after allogeneic stem cell transplantation. There are many counts of this clonotype. TCRdb called the RT-PCR reads again in MiXCR, with one record for every CDR3 protein. This table has about a million distinct CDR3 sequences, roughly 17% appearing once. CDR3 length equals 15 residues. V lost 4 bases to trimming and J lost 4 bases; unmatched junction nucleotides: 4. Germline CDR1 and CDR2: SGHRS and YFSETQ. This chain links TRBV5-1 with TRBJ2-5, with 13 positions matching TRBD2. Sequencing used blood, either unsorted or a sorted T cell fraction (not recorded which). The TCR sequence derives from a human donor who was either an allogeneic HSCT recipient or a stem cell or donor lymphocyte infusion donor (not recorded which). It is not recorded whose cells these are; they may come from a transplant donor. The CDR3 protein is CASSGGLAGRETQYF. The CDR3 DNA sequence: TGCGCCAGCAGCGGGGGACTAGCGGGAAGAGAGACCCAGTACTTC.